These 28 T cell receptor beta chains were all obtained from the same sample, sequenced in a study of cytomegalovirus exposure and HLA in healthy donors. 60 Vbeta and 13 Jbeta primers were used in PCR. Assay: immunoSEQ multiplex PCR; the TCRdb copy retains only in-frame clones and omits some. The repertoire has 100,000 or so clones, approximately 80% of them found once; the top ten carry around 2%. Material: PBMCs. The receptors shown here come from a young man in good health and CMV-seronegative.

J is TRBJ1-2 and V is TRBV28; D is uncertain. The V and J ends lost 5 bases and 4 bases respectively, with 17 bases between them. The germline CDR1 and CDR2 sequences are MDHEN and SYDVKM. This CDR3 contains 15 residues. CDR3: CASSGEGAGSYGYTF. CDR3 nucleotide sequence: TGTGCCAGCAGTGGCGAAGGAGCGGGGAGCTATGGCTACACCTTC.

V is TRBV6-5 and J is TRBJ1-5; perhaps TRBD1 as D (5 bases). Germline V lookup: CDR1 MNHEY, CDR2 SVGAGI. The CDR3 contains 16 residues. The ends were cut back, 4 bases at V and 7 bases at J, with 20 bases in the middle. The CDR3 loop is CASSSSRGNPGQPQHF. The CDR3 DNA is TGTGCCAGCAGTTCCTCACGGGGGAACCCAGGACAGCCCCAGCATTTT.

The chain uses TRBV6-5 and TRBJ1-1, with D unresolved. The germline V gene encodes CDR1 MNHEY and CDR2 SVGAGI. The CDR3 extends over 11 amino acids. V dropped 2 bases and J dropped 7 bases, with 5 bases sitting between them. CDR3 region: CASSYAGEAFF. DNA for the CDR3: TGTGCCAGCAGTTACGCGGGTGAAGCTTTCTTT.

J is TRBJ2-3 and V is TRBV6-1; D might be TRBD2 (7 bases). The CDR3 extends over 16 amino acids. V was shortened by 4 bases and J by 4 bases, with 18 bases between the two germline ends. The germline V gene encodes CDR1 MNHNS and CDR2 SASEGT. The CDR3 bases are TGTGCCAGCAGTGGCGGGGGCCCCATTTTCGCAGATACGCAGTATTTT. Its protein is CASSGGGPIFADTQYF.

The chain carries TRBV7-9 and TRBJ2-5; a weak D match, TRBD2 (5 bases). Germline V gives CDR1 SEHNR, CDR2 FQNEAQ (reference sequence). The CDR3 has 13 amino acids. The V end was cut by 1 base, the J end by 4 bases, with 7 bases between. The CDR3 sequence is CASSLERGETQYF. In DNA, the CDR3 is TGTGCCAGCAGCTTAGAACGGGGAGAGACCCAGTACTTC.

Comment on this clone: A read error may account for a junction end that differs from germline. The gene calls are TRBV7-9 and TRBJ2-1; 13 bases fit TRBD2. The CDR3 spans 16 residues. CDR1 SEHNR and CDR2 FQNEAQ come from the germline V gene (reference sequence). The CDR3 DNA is TGTTCCAGCAGCTCTACGGGACTAGCGGGGAACAATGAGCAGTTCTTC. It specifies CSSSSTGLAGNNEQFF. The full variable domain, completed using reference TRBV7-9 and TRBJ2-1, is DTGVSQNPRHKITKRGQNVTFRCDPISEHNRLYWYRQTLGQGPEFLTYFQNEAQLEKSRLLSDRFSAERPKGSFSTLEIQRTEQGDSAMYLCSSSSTGLAGNNEQFFGPGTRLTVL.

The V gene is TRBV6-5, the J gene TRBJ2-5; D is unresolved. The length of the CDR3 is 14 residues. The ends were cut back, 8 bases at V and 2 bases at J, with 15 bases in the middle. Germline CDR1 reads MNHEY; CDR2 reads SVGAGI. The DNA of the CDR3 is TGTGCCAGCGGTCCTTTCGGTGAACAAGAGACCCAGTACTTC. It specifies CASGPFGEQETQYF.

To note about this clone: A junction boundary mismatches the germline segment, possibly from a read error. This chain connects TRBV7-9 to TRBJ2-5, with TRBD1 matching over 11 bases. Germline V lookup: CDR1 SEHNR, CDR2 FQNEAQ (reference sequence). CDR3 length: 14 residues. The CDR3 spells CSSSLGQGAETQYF. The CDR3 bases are TGTTCCAGCAGCTTAGGACAGGGGGCAGAGACCCAGTACTTC.

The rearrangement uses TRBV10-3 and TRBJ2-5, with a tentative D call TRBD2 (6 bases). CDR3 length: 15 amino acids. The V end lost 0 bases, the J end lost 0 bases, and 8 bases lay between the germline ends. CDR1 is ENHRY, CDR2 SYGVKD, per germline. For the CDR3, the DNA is TGTGCCATCAGTGAGTCCGGAGGGAACCAAGAGACCCAGTACTTC. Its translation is CAISESGGNQETQYF.

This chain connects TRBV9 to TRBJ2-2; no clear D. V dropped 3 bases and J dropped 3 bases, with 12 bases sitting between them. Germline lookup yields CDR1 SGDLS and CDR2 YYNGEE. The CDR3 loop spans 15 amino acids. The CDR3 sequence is CASSAQDTYTGELFF. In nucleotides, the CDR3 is TGTGCCAGCAGCGCGCAGGATACCTACACCGGGGAGCTGTTTTTT.

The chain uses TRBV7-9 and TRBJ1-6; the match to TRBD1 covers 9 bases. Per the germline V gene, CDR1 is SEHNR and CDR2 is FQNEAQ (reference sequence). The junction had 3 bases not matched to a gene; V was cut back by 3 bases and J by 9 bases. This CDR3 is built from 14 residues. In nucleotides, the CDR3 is TGTGCCAGCAGCTTGGACAGGGGAGTTTCACCCCTCCACTTT. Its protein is CASSLDRGVSPLHF.

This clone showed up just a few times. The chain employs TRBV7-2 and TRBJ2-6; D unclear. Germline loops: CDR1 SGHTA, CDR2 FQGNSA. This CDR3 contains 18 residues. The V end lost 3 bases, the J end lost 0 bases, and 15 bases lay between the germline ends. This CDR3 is CASSLNLRRSSGANVLTF. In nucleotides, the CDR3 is TGTGCCAGCAGCTTGAATTTACGGCGGTCCTCTGGGGCCAACGTCCTGACTTTC.

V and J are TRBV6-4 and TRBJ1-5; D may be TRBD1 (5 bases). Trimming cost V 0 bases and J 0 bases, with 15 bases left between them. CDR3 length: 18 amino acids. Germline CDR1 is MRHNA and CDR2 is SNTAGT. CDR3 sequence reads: CASSDSSSSGGSNQPQHF. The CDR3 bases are TGTGCCAGCAGTGACTCGAGTTCATCGGGGGGTAGCAATCAGCCCCAGCATTTT.

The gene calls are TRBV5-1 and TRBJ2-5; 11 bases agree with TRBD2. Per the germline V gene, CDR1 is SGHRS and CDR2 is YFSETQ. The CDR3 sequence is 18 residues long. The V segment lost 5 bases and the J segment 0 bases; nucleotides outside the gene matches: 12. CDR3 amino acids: CASSFGASGGPHQETQYF. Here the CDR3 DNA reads TGCGCCAGCAGTTTTGGGGCTAGCGGGGGGCCCCACCAAGAGACCCAGTACTTC.

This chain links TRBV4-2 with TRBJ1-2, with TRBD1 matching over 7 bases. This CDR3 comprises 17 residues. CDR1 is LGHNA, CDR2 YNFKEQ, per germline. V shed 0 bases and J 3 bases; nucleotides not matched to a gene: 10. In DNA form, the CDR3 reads TGTGCCAGCAGCCAAGAAAAAGGGGGCAAGGGGTACTATGGCTACACCTTC. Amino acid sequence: CASSQEKGGKGYYGYTF.

Here the CDR3 reads CASRKQGHEQYF. The CDR3, as DNA: TGTGCCAGCAGGAAACAGGGACACGAGCAGTACTTC. The chain carries TRBV6-6 and TRBJ2-7; tentative D call: TRBD1 (6 bases). CDR1 and CDR2 (germline): MNHNY, SVGAGI (reference sequence). V was clipped by 6 bases and J by 5 bases, with 11 bases between them. CDR3 size: 12 residues.

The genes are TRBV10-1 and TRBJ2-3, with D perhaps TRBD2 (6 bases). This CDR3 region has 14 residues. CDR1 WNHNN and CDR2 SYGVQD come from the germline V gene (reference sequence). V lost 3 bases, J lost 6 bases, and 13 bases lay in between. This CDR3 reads CASSESGWQDTQYF. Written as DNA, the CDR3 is TGCGCCAGCAGTGAAAGCGGGTGGCAGGATACGCAGTATTTT.

The CDR3 bases are TGTGCCAGCAGTGATACAATAAACAGGGAGTATAGCAATCAGCCCCAGCATTTT. It encodes CASSDTINREYSNQPQHF. This chain uses TRBV6-4 with TRBJ1-5, with D perhaps matching TRBD1 (6 bases). Looked up from germline, CDR1 is MRHNA and CDR2 is SNTAGT. Trimming removed 3 bases at V and 0 bases at J, with 18 bases between. The CDR3 has 18 residues.

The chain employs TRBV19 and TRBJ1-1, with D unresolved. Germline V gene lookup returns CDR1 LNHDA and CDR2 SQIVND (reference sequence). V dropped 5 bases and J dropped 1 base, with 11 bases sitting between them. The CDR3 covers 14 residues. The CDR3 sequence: CASSFHRENTEAFF. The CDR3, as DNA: TGTGCCAGTAGTTTTCACAGAGAGAACACTGAAGCTTTCTTT. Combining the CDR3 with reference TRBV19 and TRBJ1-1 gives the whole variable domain DGGITQSPKYLFRKEGQNVTLSCEQNLNHDAMYWYRQDPGQGLRLIYYSQIVNDFQKGDIAEGYSVSREKKESFPLTVTSAQKNPTAFYLCASSFHRENTEAFFGQGTRLTVV.

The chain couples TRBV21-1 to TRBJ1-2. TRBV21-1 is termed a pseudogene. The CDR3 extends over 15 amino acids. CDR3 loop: CASSKESGVDYGYTF. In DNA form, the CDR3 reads TGTGCCAGCAGCAAGGAGAGCGGGGTGGACTATGGCTACACCTTC.

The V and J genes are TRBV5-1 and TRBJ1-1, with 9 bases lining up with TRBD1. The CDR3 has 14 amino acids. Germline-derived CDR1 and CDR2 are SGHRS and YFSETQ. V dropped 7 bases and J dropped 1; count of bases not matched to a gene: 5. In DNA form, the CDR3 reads TGCGCCAGCTGCGGGACAGGGAGGAACACTGAAGCTTTCTTT. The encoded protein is CASCGTGRNTEAFF.

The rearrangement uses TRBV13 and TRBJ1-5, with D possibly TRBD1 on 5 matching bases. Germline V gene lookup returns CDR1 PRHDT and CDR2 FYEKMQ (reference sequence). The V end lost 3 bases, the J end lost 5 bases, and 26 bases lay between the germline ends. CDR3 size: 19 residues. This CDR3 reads CASSFSLGLGVGVHQPQHF. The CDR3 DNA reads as TGTGCCAGCAGCTTTAGCTTAGGGTTAGGGGTAGGAGTTCATCAGCCCCAGCATTTT.

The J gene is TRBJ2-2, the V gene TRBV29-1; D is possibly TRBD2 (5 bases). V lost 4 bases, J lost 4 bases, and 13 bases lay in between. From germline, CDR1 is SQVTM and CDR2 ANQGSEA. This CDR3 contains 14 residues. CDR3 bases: TGCAGCGTTGTTGAGGAGGCGCCCACCGGGGAGCTGTTTTTT. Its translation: CSVVEEAPTGELFF.

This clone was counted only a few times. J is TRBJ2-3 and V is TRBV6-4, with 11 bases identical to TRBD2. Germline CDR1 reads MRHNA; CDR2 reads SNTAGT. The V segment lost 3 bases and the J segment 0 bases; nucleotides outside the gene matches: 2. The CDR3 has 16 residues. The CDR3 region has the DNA TGTGCCAGCAGTGAGGCTAGCGGGGGGAGCACAGATACGCAGTATTTT. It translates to CASSEASGGSTDTQYF.

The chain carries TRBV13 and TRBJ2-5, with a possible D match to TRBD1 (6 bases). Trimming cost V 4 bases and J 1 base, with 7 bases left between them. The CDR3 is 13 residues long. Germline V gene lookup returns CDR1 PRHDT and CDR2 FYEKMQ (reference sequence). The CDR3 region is CASSSDSQETQYF. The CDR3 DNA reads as TGTGCCAGCAGCTCGGACAGCCAAGAGACCCAGTACTTC.

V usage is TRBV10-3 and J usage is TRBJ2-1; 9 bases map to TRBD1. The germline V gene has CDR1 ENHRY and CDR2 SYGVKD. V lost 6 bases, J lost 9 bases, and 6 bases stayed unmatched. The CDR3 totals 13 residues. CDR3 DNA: TGTGCCATCAGATCCACAGGGGGCCTTGAGCAGTTCTTC. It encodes CAIRSTGGLEQFF.

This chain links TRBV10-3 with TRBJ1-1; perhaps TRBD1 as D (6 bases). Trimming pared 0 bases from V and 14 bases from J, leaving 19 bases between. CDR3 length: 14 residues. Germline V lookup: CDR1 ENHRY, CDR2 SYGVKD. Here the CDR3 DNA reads TGTGCCATCAGTGAGTCACCCCTAGGGGGGGAAGGATTCTTT. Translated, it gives CAISESPLGGEGFF.

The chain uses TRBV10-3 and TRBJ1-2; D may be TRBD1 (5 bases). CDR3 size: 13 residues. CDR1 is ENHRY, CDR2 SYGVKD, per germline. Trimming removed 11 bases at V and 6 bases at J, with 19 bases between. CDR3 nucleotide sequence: TGTGCCGTTCATGGTTCAGGGCGGAATGGCTACACCTTC. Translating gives CAVHGSGRNGYTF.